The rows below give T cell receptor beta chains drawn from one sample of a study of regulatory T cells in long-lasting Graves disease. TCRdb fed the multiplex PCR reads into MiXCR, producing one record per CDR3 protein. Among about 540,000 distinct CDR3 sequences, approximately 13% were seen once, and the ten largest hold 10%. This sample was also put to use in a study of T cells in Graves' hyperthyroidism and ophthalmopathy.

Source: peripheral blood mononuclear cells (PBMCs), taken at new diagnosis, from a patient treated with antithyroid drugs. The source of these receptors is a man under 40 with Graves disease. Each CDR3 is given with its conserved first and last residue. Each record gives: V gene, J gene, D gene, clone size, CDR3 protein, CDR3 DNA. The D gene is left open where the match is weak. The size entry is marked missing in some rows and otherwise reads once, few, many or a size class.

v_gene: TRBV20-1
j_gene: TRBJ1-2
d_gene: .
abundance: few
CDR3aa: CSADDGVLRSYGYTF
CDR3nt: TGCAGTGCCGACGACGGAGTCCTCAGGAGCTATGGCTACACCTTC

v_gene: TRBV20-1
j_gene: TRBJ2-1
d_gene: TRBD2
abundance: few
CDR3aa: CSGGAGGYTEQFF
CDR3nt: TGCAGTGGTGGAGCGGGAGGGTACACTGAGCAGTTCTTC

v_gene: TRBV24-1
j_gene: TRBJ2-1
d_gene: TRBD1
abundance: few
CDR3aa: CATSDLGQGGSYSSDEQFF
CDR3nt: TGTGCCACCAGTGATTTGGGACAGGGGGGTTCCTATTCCTCCGATGAGCAGTTCTTC

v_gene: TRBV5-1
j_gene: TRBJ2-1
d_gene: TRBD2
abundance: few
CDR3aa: CASSRAGTSIDNEQFF
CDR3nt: TGCGCCAGCAGCCGCGCCGGGACTAGTATTGACAATGAGCAGTTCTTC

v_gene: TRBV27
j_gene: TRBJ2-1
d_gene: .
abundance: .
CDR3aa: CASSLKRWPENEQFF
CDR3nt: TGTGCCAGCAGCCTGAAGCGGTGGCCCGAAAATGAGCAGTTCTTC

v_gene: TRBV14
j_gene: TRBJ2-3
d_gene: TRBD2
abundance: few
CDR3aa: CASSHFAGDLTDTQYF
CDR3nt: TGTGCCAGCAGCCATTTCGCGGGAGACCTCACAGATACGCAGTATTTT

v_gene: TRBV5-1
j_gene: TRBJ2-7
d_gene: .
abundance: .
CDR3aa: CASSSTPLRNSYEQYF
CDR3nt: TGCGCCAGCAGCTCCACACCTCTACGCAACTCCTACGAGCAGTACTTC

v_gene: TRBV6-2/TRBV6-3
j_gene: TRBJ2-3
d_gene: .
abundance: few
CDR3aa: CASSWGVSTDTQYF
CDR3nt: TGTGCCAGCAGTTGGGGTGTTAGCACAGATACGCAGTATTTT

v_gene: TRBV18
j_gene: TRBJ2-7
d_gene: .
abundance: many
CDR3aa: CASSPGGSRSGEQYF
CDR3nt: TGTGCCAGCTCACCTGGGGGGAGTCGTAGCGGCGAGCAGTACTTC

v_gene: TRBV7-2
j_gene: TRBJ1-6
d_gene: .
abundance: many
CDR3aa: CASSSGLAAGGGSPLHF
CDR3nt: TGTGCCAGCAGCTCGGGTCTCGCGGCGGGAGGTGGTTCACCCCTCCACTTT

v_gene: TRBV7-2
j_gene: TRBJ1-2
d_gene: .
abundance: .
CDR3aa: CASSLAGLGGYTF
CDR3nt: TGTGCCAGCAGCTTGGCAGGGCTTGGTGGCTACACCTTC

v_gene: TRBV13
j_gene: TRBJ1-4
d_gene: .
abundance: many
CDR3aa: CASSSKEGTTNEKLFF
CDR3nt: TGTGCCAGCAGCTCAAAAGAGGGGACAACTAATGAAAAACTGTTTTTT

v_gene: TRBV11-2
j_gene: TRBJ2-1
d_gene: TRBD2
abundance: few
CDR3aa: CASSVTLGLAGNNEQFF
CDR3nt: TGTGCCAGCAGCGTAACTCTGGGACTAGCAGGGAACAATGAGCAGTTCTTC

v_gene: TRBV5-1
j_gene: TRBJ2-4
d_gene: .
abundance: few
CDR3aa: CASSRGTENIQYF
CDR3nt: TGCGCCAGCAGCCGTGGGACGGAAAACATTCAGTACTTC

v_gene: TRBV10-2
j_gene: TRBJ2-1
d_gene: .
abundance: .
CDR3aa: CASSGGPGQTDNEQFF
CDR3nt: TGCGCCAGCAGTGGGGGCCCCGGACAGACAGACAATGAGCAGTTCTTC

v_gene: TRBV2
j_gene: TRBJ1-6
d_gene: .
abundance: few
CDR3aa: CAGGAYNSPLHF
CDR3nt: TGTGCCGGGGGGGCTTATAATTCACCCCTCCACTTT

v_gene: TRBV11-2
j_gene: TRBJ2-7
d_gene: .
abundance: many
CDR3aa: CASSPYHEQYF
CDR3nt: TGTGCCAGCAGCCCCTACCACGAGCAGTACTTC

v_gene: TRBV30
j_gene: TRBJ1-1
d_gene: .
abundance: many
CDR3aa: CARDTNTEAFF
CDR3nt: TGTGCCAGAGATACGAACACTGAAGCTTTCTTT

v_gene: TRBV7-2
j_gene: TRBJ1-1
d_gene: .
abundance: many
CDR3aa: CASSELNWYGDTEAFF
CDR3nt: TGTGCCAGCAGCGAGCTAAATTGGTACGGGGACACTGAAGCTTTCTTT

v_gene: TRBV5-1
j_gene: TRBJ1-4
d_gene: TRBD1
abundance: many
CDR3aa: CASSQRGQATNEKLFF
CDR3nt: TGCGCCAGCAGCCAAAGGGGACAGGCAACTAATGAAAAACTGTTTTTT

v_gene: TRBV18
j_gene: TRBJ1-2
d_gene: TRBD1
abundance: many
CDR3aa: CASSPGRGDGYTF
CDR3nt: TGTGCCAGCTCACCCGGCAGGGGGGATGGCTACACCTTC

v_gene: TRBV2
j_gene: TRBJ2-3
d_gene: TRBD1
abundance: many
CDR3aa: CASSPTGLGTDTQYF
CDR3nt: TGTGCCAGCAGCCCGACAGGGTTAGGGACAGATACGCAGTATTTT

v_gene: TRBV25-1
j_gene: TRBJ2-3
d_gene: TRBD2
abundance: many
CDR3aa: CASSDSGSMRDTQYF
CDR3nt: TGTGCCAGCAGTGATAGCGGGAGCATGAGAGATACGCAGTATTTT

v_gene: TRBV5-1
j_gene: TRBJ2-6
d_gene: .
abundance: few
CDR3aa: CASSFALSGANVLTF
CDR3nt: TGCGCCAGCAGCTTTGCCCTCTCTGGGGCCAACGTCCTGACTTTC

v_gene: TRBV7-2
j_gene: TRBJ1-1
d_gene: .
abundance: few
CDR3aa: CASSLASGDTEAFF
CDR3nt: TGTGCCAGCAGCTTAGCCTCGGGGGACACTGAAGCTTTCTTT

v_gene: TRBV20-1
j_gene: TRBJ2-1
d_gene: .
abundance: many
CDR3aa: CSARWLDNEQFF
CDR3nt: TGCAGTGCTAGATGGTTAGACAATGAGCAGTTCTTC

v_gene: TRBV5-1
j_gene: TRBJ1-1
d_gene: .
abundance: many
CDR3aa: CASSLGVNTEAFF
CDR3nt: TGTGCCAGCAGTTTAGGGGTGAACACTGAAGCTTTCTTT

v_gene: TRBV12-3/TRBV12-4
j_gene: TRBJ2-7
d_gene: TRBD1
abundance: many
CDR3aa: CASSPGTAYYEQYF
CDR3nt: TGTGCCAGCAGTCCAGGGACAGCTTACTACGAGCAGTACTTC

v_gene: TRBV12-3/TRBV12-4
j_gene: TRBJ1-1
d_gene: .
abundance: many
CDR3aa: CASSRRALNTEAFF
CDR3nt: TGTGCCAGCAGTCGCCGGGCGCTGAACACTGAAGCTTTCTTT

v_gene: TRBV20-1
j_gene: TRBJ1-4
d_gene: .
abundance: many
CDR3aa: CSARWGMGEKLFF
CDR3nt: TGCAGTGCTAGGTGGGGAATGGGGGAAAAACTGTTTTTT

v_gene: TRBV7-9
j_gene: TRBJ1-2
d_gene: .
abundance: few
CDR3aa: CASSLAVTESTGYTF
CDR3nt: TGTGCCAGCAGCTTAGCGGTGACAGAGAGCACTGGCTACACCTTC

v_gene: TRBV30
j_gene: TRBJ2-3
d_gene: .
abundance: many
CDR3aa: CAWSGGIWTDTQYF
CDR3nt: TGTGCCTGGAGTGGGGGCATTTGGACAGATACGCAGTATTTT

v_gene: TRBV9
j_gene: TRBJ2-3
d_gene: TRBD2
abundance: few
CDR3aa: CASSVDSEGGTDTQYF
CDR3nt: TGTGCCAGCAGCGTAGATTCGGAGGGAGGGACAGATACGCAGTATTTT

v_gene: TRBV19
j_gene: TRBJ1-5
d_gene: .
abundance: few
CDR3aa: CASSIVESQPQHF
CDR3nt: TGTGCCAGTAGTATAGTCGAAAGTCAGCCCCAGCATTTT

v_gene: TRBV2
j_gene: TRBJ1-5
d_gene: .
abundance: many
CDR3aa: CASSGSMAQHF
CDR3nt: TGTGCCAGCTCAGGTAGTATGGCCCAGCATTTT

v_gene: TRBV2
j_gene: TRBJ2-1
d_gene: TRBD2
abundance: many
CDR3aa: CASSARQLAGMGRNEQFF
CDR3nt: TGTGCCAGCAGTGCCCGACAACTAGCGGGAATGGGAAGGAATGAGCAGTTCTTC

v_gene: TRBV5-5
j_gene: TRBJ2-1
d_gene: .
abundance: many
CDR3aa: CASSFLGAASNEQFF
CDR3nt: TGTGCCAGCAGCTTCTTGGGGGCTGCCTCTAATGAGCAGTTCTTC

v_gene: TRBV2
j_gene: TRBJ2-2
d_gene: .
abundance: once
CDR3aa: CASTPREGLTGELFF
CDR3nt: TGTGCCAGCACCCCGAGGGAAGGTCTTACCGGGGAGCTGTTTTTT

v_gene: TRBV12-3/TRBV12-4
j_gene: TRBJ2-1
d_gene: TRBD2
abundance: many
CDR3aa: CASSLRLAGGVEQFF
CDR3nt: TGTGCCAGCAGTTTACGGCTAGCGGGAGGTGTTGAGCAGTTCTTC

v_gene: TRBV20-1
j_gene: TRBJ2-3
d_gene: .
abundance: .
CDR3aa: CSARETGPDTQYF
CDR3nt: TGCAGTGCTAGAGAGACGGGCCCAGATACGCAGTATTTT

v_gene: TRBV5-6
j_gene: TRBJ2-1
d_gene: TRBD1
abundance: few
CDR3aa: CASSPRDRGEFF
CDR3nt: TGTGCCAGCAGCCCCAGAGACAGGGGGGAGTTCTTC

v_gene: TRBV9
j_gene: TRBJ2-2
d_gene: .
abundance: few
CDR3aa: CASSGALVLAASTGELFF
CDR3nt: TGTGCCAGCAGCGGGGCCTTGGTCTTAGCGGCAAGCACCGGGGAGCTGTTTTTT